These 2 T cell receptor beta chains originate from one sample sequenced in a study of low-dose radiotherapy and immunotherapy resistance in tumors. Time point here: after trial treatment. The treatment here: LDRT plus nivolumab, ipilimumab, low-dose cyclophosphamide and aspirin (RACIN trial). Alpha- and beta-chain coverage of first-strand cDNA came from TRAV- and TRBV-specific primers. TCRs underwent roughly 19 PCR cycles of amplification with a constant-region primer and V-primer adapter. TCRdb ran MiXCR on the reads and lists one entry per CDR3 protein. The table lists 95,000 to 100,000 distinct CDR3 sequences, around 21% of them singletons. The sample in question was PBMCs, obtained after low-dose radiotherapy plus immunotherapy. The source of these receptors is a male donor with prostate cancer.

This clonotype has at least ten counts. This chain uses TRBV20-1 with TRBJ1-5, with D possibly matching TRBD1 (6 bases). Looked up from germline, CDR1 is DFQATT and CDR2 is SNEGSKA (reference sequence). V was shortened by 6 bases and J by 0 bases, with 12 bases between the two germline ends. There are 14 residues in the CDR3. The CDR3 nucleotides are TGCAGTGCGGTGGACAGCAATAGCAATCAGCCCCAGCATTTT. Amino acids: CSAVDSNSNQPQHF.

The sample holds one count of this clonotype. V usage is TRBV7-6 and J usage is TRBJ1-3; a weak D match, TRBD1 (5 bases). The germline V gene has CDR1 SGHVS and CDR2 FNYEAQ. This CDR3 has 14 amino acids. V was clipped by 7 bases and J by 1 base, with 11 bases between them. As DNA, the CDR3 is TGTGCCAGCACTCCTGGGGGGTCTGGAAACACCATATATTTT. Amino acids: CASTPGGSGNTIYF.